The present T cell receptor beta chain was sequenced within a study of identical twins (TCRdb year 2016). For the wider study: The study deep-sequenced TCR alpha and beta repertoires from monozygotic twins, unrelated adults of various ages and cord blood to test whether fetal clonotypes persist. To rule out contamination, the twin experiments were replicated at different times with different library preparation protocols. Results the study describes overall, beyond this receptor: Because the same donors could not be followed over many years, conclusions were based on cross-sectional statistical analysis. Recombination models systematically underestimated out-of-frame TCR alpha sharing in monozygotic twins but agreed with sharing between unrelated individuals. Abundant cord blood beta clonotypes had fewer insertions, young adult naive repertoires showed a similar but weaker trend, and memory repertoires showed no such trend. Zero-insertion analyses could be partly confounded by invariant T cells such as MAIT and iNKT, although diverse VJ usage argued against such confounding for most clonotypes. A weaker excess of twin sharing was found in beta out-of-frame sequences because the signal-to-noise ratio was lowered by fewer shared sequences. Compared with coincidental sharing between unrelated individuals, an excess of low generation-probability sequences was observed among out-of-frame TCR alpha sequences shared between twins.

From the cysteine through the phenylalanine, the CDR3 covers 14 amino acids. Only CDR3 DNA is held: 42 bases, read in frame from base 1. Reading the germline V gene (reference sequence) gives CDR1 SGHNT and CDR2 YYREEE. V lost 3 bases and J lost 8 bases; the stretch between them is 15 bases long. The library came from 5' RACE. The sequencing machine was an Illumina HiSeq 2000. A universal primer binding site was introduced by template switching, and a unique molecular identifier was present in the final cDNA, enabling accurate counting of TCR cDNA molecules. Specific primers in the conserved constant-segment region were used to synthesize first-strand cDNA for TCR alpha and beta chains. Each cDNA library was double barcoded, with a SMART-Mk sample barcode plus Illumina barcodes, to control for contamination. Two successive PCR steps introduced TruSeq adapter sequences along with Illumina sample barcodes. The TCR alpha and beta cDNA libraries were sequenced on the Illumina HiSeq platform using custom primers. As for how the authors treated the data: MiGEC processed the raw reads to extract unique molecular identifiers, while MiXCR was used to determine the CDR3 positions. Recombination models were inferred per individual with the repgenHMM and IGoR tools using an EM algorithm. The analysis of shared clonotypes was done with the tcR package in R, with sharing normalized by the product of cloneset sizes. To study raw recombination free of thymic and clonal selection effects, out-of-frame nonproductive sequences were analyzed. Using fastp at Q25 and MiXCR, TCRdb reprocessed the public reads and kept productive beta chains. Entries are consolidated by CDR3 protein sequence, retaining the most common genes and DNA. These V and J calls derive from TCRdb rather than the authors' analysis. This sample has approximately 240,000 distinct CDR3 sequences in its table, and roughly 13% of those were observed once. The leading ten clones occupy around 9% of the sample.

As concerns this clonotype: Its antigen is unknown. No quality values exist for individual bases; no much larger clone is one base distant.

Only healthy Caucasian donors were included. Using Miltenyi CD45RO+ enrichment and human naive T-cell isolation kits, memory (CD45RO+) and naive T cells were isolated from PBMC. The sample taken for sequencing was memory (CD45RO+) T cells sorted from blood. What the cell subset or site label conveys for this sample: CD45RO+ enriched T cells. The receptor was derived from a woman younger than 35 in good health. The rearrangement joined TRBV5-4 to TRBJ1-5, with a weak D call of TRBD1 (6 bases match). The DNA sequence follows: TGTGCCAGCAGCTCGCAGGGGACGCCCGAGCCCCAGCATTTT. Translation gives CASSSQGTPEPQHF.